The next 32 T cell receptor beta chains were all read from a single sample in a study of blood T cells in healthy people across ages. Using a J-beta primer mix together with a sample-barcoded 5' primer, a second PCR was run for about 6 to 12 cycles. TCRdb analysed the 5' RACE reads with MiXCR anew, one entry per CDR3 protein. Of around 1.7 million distinct CDR3 sequences in the sample, roughly 27% are singletons; the top ten hold less than 9.5%. The sample taken for sequencing was blood. The receptor source for this set is a woman younger than 45 in good health.

The DNA of the CDR3 is TGTGCCAGCAGCCTCGACAGGGGGAAAATTGCCGGGGAGCTGTTTTTT. Translation gives CASSLDRGKIAGELFF. V is TRBV5-5 and J is TRBJ2-2; 9 bases align to TRBD1. The germline gives CDR1 SGHKS, CDR2 YYEKEE (reference sequence). The trim removed 4 bases at V and 6 bases at J, leaving 10 bases unmatched. There are 16 residues in the CDR3. The whole variable domain, remainder taken from reference TRBV5-5 and TRBJ2-2, is DAGVTQSPTHLIKTRGQQVTLRCSPISGHKSVSWYQQVLGQGPQFIFQYYEKEERGRGNFPDRFSARQFPNYSSELNVNALLLGDSALYLCASSLDRGKIAGELFFGEGSRLTVL.

This clonotype was detected only a few times. The CDR3 region has the DNA TGTGCCAGCAGCTCGTCCCGACAGGGGGCTAATGAAAAACTGTTTTTT. This translates into CASSSSRQGANEKLFF. The genes are TRBV7-2 and TRBJ1-4; 9 positions agree with TRBD1. V trimming: 4 bases; J trimming: 3 bases; junction bases outside the gene matches: 6. The germline gives CDR1 SGHTA, CDR2 FQGNSA. There are 16 residues in the CDR3. Using reference TRBV7-2 and TRBJ1-4 for the parts outside the CDR3, the full variable domain is GAGVSQSPSNKVTEKGKDVELRCDPISGHTALYWYRQSLGQGLEFLIYFQGNSAPDKSGLPSDRFSAERTGGSVSTLTIQRTQQEDSAVYLCASSSSRQGANEKLFFGSGTQLSVL.

This CDR3 reads CASSQVEGGTEAFF. The CDR3 nucleotides are TGCGCCAGCAGCCAAGTTGAGGGAGGCACTGAAGCTTTCTTT. The chain links TRBV4-1 to TRBJ1-1; D is unclear. The CDR3 consists of 14 residues. CDR1 and CDR2 (germline): MGHRA, YSYEKL. The V gene lost 1 base and the J gene lost 4 bases, with 10 bases spanning the gap.

In this sample, this clonotype turned up a few times. This chain uses TRBV27 with TRBJ2-5; 7 bases fit TRBD1. Trimming cost V 0 bases and J 1 base; bases outside gene matches: 5. The CDR3 consists of 16 residues. The germline CDR1 and CDR2 sequences are MNHEY and SMNVEV (reference sequence). The CDR3 spells CASSLSRTGPQETQYF. Here the CDR3 DNA reads TGTGCCAGCAGTTTATCCCGGACAGGTCCCCAAGAGACCCAGTACTTC.

This clonotype was observed a handful of times. The chain couples TRBV27 to TRBJ2-7; D call uncertain. The germline CDR1 and CDR2 sequences are MNHEY and SMNVEV (reference sequence). Trimming left V 2 bases short and J 2 bases short, with 13 bases between. This CDR3 is 15 amino acids long. Written as DNA, the CDR3 is TGTGCCAGCAGTTTAGAATTGTCCTCGGCCTACGAGCAGTACTTC. Protein: CASSLELSSAYEQYF.

This clonotype was detected a few times. The chain joins TRBV7-2 to TRBJ1-1; TRBD1 matches 7 bases. CDR1 SGHTA and CDR2 FQGNSA come from the germline V gene. The CDR3 loop spans 15 amino acids. The J segment lost 1 base and the V segment lost 5 bases, leaving 7 bases of the junction unmatched. Here the CDR3 DNA reads TGTGCCAGCAGCGTCGACAGGGTCGGGAACACTGAAGCTTTCTTT. It encodes CASSVDRVGNTEAFF.

A few counts support this clonotype. V gene TRBV20-1 combines with J gene TRBJ2-3, with a tentative D call TRBD2 (5 bases). CDR1 is DFQATT and CDR2 is SNEGSKA in the germline V gene (reference sequence). Deletions cut 1 base from V and 0 bases from J, with 14 bases between. The CDR3 sequence is 16 residues long. The CDR3 nucleotides are TGCAGTGCTAGAGTTTTGGGAGCTGGTAGCACAGATACGCAGTATTTT. This sequence encodes CSARVLGAGSTDTQYF.

This clonotype has at least ten counts. A much larger clone differs from this one at a single base, so this may be a read error. The gene calls are TRBV20-1 and TRBJ2-5, with TRBD1 matching 7 bases. V lost 6 bases and J lost 4; bases outside the gene matches: 2. Germline-derived CDR1 and CDR2 are DFQATT and SNEGSKA (reference sequence). CDR3 length equals 11 residues. This chain's CDR3 is CSAWDRETQYF. The CDR3 nucleotides read TGCAGTGCGTGGGACAGAGAGACCCAGTACTTC.

This clonotype was counted ten times or more. The chain has TRBV12-3 or TRBV12-4 and TRBJ2-7, with D unclear. The CDR3 totals 12 residues. The V gene lost 3 bases and the J gene lost 4 bases, with 7 bases spanning the gap. In DNA form, the CDR3 reads TGTGCCAGCAGTTTCCTCCGTTACGAGCAGTACTTC. Translation gives CASSFLRYEQYF.

This clonotype showed up just a few times. The chain combines TRBV3-1 with TRBJ1-5; tentative D call: TRBD1 (6 bases). V gave up 3 bases and J gave up 10 bases, with 16 bases separating them. Germline CDR1 reads LGHDT; CDR2 reads YNNKEL (reference sequence). The CDR3 covers 14 residues. CDR3 nucleotides: TGTGCCAGCAGCCACCTCGTGGGGGCCTTTCCCCAGCATTTT. This gives the protein CASSHLVGAFPQHF.

This clonotype was found a few times. The V and J genes are TRBV27 and TRBJ1-6, with D unresolved. This CDR3 is 15 amino acids long. V lost 3 bases and J lost 6, with 12 bases in between. CDR1 and CDR2 from the germline V gene are MNHEY and SMNVEV (reference sequence). This CDR3 reads CASSFNAGSNSPLHF. CDR3 DNA sequence: TGTGCCAGCAGTTTTAATGCGGGGTCTAATTCACCCCTCCACTTT.

The chain is built from TRBV6-5 and TRBJ2-1, with 7 bases that match TRBD1. V lost 0 bases and J lost 9; bases outside the gene matches: 2. In germline, CDR1 is MNHEY, CDR2 SVGAGI. CDR3 length: 13 amino acids. This CDR3 reads CASSYSRGLEQFF. The CDR3, as DNA: TGTGCCAGCAGTTACTCGAGGGGGCTTGAGCAGTTCTTC.

This chain uses TRBV11-2 with TRBJ2-3; 10 nucleotides align to TRBD1. There are 17 residues in the CDR3. CDR1 SGHAT and CDR2 FQNNGV come from the germline V gene. V dropped 2 bases and J dropped 3; count of bases not matched to a gene: 8. This CDR3 reads CASSLSFGTGVTDTQYF. The CDR3 DNA follows: TGTGCCAGCAGCTTATCATTCGGGACAGGGGTTACAGATACGCAGTATTTT.

The rearrangement joins TRBV20-1 to TRBJ2-3, with TRBD2 matching 11 bases. CDR1 is DFQATT, CDR2 SNEGSKA, per germline (reference sequence). V shed 4 bases, J shed 4 bases, and the junction held 16 bases outside the gene matches. This CDR3 is built from 18 residues. CDR3 residues: CSANGDYLLAGVADTQYF. CDR3 nucleotides: TGCAGTGCTAACGGAGACTATCTACTAGCGGGGGTTGCAGATACGCAGTATTTT.

This clonotype appeared once. Given a much more abundant clone one base away, this may be a read error. The CDR3 sequence: CSVNLQGINEQFF. CDR3 sequence (DNA): TGCAGTGTTAACTTACAGGGTATCAATGAGCAGTTCTTC. The V and J genes are TRBV20-1 and TRBJ2-1; possible D gene TRBD1, 6 bases. The CDR3 runs 13 residues. From germline, CDR1 is DFQATT and CDR2 SNEGSKA (reference sequence). Trimming removed 7 bases at V and 6 bases at J, with 16 bases between.

The chain is built from TRBV18 and TRBJ2-5, with D possibly being TRBD1 or TRBD2 (5 bases each). The CDR3 totals 17 residues. Trimming pared 2 bases from V and 3 bases from J, leaving 19 bases between. Per germline, CDR1 KGHSH and CDR2 LQKENI. The CDR3 loop reads CASSPKNPGLGEETQYF. DNA for the CDR3: TGTGCCAGCTCACCAAAGAATCCGGGTTTGGGGGAAGAGACCCAGTACTTC.

This clonotype was observed a handful of times. The J gene is TRBJ2-7, the V gene TRBV12-3 or TRBV12-4, with 8 bases that match TRBD2. This CDR3 region has 17 residues. The trim removed 4 bases at V and 3 bases at J, leaving 14 bases unmatched. CDR3 residues: CASSSDLPAGGVYEQYF. In DNA form, the CDR3 reads TGTGCCAGCAGTTCCGACTTACCGGCGGGGGGCGTCTACGAGCAGTACTTC.

This rearrangement joins TRBV7-2 to TRBJ2-1; 8 nucleotides agree with TRBD2. V trimming: 1 base; J trimming: 2 bases; junction bases outside the gene matches: 7. There are 17 residues in the CDR3. Germline loops: CDR1 SGHTA, CDR2 FQGNSA. DNA of the CDR3: TGTGCCAGCAGCTTAGGGATATCCGGGAGGGCCTACAATGAGCAGTTCTTC. Translating gives CASSLGISGRAYNEQFF.

In this sample, this clonotype turned up once. The junction departs from the called germline gene at one end, perhaps through a read error. The DNA for the CDR3 is TGTGCCAGCAGCTTAGGGGCGGGTAGCTCCTCCGAGCAGTACTTC. It encodes CASSLGAGSSSEQYF. The chain joins TRBV7-2 to TRBJ2-7, with a possible D match to TRBD2 (5 bases). The germline V gene has CDR1 SGHTA and CDR2 FQGNSA. The CDR3 is made up of 15 amino acids.

This clonotype was seen repeatedly, ten times or more. The V and J genes are TRBV3-1 and TRBJ2-7; 9 bases fit TRBD1. V lost 5 bases to trimming and J lost 4 bases; unmatched junction nucleotides: 6. The length of the CDR3 is 14 residues. The V gene's germline CDR1 is LGHDT and CDR2 YNNKEL (reference sequence). CDR3 residues: CASSSRDRDYEQYF. CDR3 coding DNA: TGTGCCAGCAGCTCCCGGGACAGGGATTACGAGCAGTACTTC.

V usage is TRBV5-5 and J usage is TRBJ2-1; possible D gene TRBD2, 6 bases. Germline CDR1 and CDR2: SGHKS and YYEKEE (reference sequence). CDR3 length equals 15 residues. Trimming stripped 4 bases from V and 0 bases from J, with 11 bases between. CDR3 region: CASSPDYFSYNEQFF. The CDR3 DNA sequence: TGTGCCAGCAGCCCGGACTATTTCTCCTACAATGAGCAGTTCTTC.

This clonotype is a singleton in its sample. A read error is possible here, since a much larger clone lies one base away. The CDR3 end shows no conserved phenylalanine or tryptophan, and so a read error is likely. This chain links TRBV6-2 or TRBV6-3 with TRBJ2-5; D may be TRBD1 (6 bases). Trimming pared 4 bases from V and 11 bases from J, leaving 14 bases between. The CDR3 sequence is 12 residues long. CDR1 is MNHEY, CDR2 SVGEGT, per germline. The CDR3, as DNA: TGTGCCAGCAGTTCAACAGGGATTGAGCAGTACTGC. This encodes CASSSTGIEQYC.

V gene TRBV29-1 combines with J gene TRBJ2-6; TRBD2 matches at 7 bases. The V and J ends lost 6 bases and 4 bases, in that order; junction bases with no gene match: 15. In germline, CDR1 is SQVTM, CDR2 ANQGSEA. The CDR3 runs to 17 residues. DNA for the CDR3: TGCAGCGTGGCCCAGGACGGGGGGAGCTGGGGGGCCAACGTCCTGACTTTC. Translating it yields CSVAQDGGSWGANVLTF.

CDR3 in DNA: TGCGCCAGCAGCCAAGATTTCCACGGACTAGCGATTAATGAGCAGTTCTTC. This codes for CASSQDFHGLAINEQFF. This chain links TRBV4-3 with TRBJ2-1, with TRBD2 identical over 9 bases. The CDR3 is made up of 17 amino acids. V dropped 0 bases and J dropped 7; count of bases not matched to a gene: 10. CDR1 and CDR2 (germline): LGHNA, YSLEER.

As regards this clonotype: The junction does not match germline at one end; this may be a read error. The chain joins TRBV29-1 to TRBJ2-7; TRBD2 agrees at 9 bases. The length of the CDR3 is 14 residues. Germline values: CDR1 SQVTM, CDR2 ANQGSEA. CDR3 region: CSARVLAGVDERYF. In DNA, the CDR3 is TGCAGCGCGAGGGTATTAGCGGGGGTGGACGAGCGGTACTTC.

Of note for this clonotype: This may arise from a read error, as a much more abundant clone is one base away. This chain joins TRBV10-3 and TRBJ2-7, with 9 bases matching TRBD2. Trimming took 4 bases from V and 7 from J; bases not matched to a gene: 8. Germline CDR1 and CDR2: ENHRY and SYGVKD. The CDR3 sequence is 14 residues long. CDR3 nucleotides: TGTGCCATCAGTGGGACTAGCGACTACAATGAGCAGTACTTC. Encoded protein: CAISGTSDYNEQYF.

The chain has TRBV12-3 or TRBV12-4 and TRBJ2-1, with 14 nucleotides matching TRBD2. The CDR3 has 13 residues. Trimming at V came to 10 bases and at J to 9 bases, leaving 5 bases not matched to a gene. CDR3 sequence: CATRTSGRIEQFF. CDR3 sequence (DNA): TGTGCCACCAGGACTAGCGGGAGGATTGAGCAGTTCTTC.

This sequence joins TRBV7-3 and TRBJ2-1; 8 nucleotides agree with TRBD1. Trimming at V came to 4 bases and at J to 13 bases, leaving 12 bases not matched to a gene. The CDR3 is 14 residues long. Germline V gene sequence: CDR1 SGHTA, CDR2 FQGTGA. CDR3 sequence reads: CASSSGQGAETQFF. In DNA form, the CDR3 reads TGTGCCAGCAGCTCCGGACAGGGTGCGGAGACCCAGTTCTTC.

This chain uses TRBV18 with TRBJ2-1; D not resolved. The CDR3 is 14 amino acids. V lost 3 bases and J 8 bases, leaving 14 bases between the germline ends. Germline V lookup: CDR1 KGHSH, CDR2 LQKENI. The CDR3, as DNA: TGTGCCAGCTCACCGCCCGTCAGCTCCCATGAGCAGTTCTTC. Amino acid sequence: CASSPPVSSHEQFF.

The chain employs TRBV12-3 or TRBV12-4 and TRBJ1-1; no definite D call. Trimming took 6 bases from V and 0 from J, leaving 14 bases between them. The CDR3 is 15 amino acids. The DNA for the CDR3 is TGTGCCAGCAGCTCCGGACGTACTATGAACACTGAAGCTTTCTTT. Protein product: CASSSGRTMNTEAFF.

This clonotype has at least ten counts. CDR3 amino acids: CSVGGASVYNEQFF. CDR3 sequence (DNA): TGCAGCGTAGGTGGGGCCTCTGTGTACAATGAGCAGTTCTTC. The chain is built from TRBV29-1 and TRBJ2-1; weak D call: TRBD1 (5 bases). In germline, CDR1 is SQVTM, CDR2 ANQGSEA. Deletions cut 6 bases from V and 4 bases from J, with 16 bases between. The CDR3 covers 14 residues.

J is TRBJ2-5 and V is TRBV7-2; 10 nucleotides agree with TRBD2. Germline values: CDR1 SGHTA, CDR2 FQGNSA. The V gene end was trimmed by 4 bases and the J gene end by 2 bases; junction bases not matched to a gene: 7. The CDR3 is 16 residues long. CDR3 region: CASSSALSGGQETQYF. CDR3 DNA sequence: TGTGCCAGCAGCTCCGCCCTTAGCGGGGGGCAAGAGACCCAGTACTTC.